These 8 T cell receptor beta chains were sequenced from one sample in a study of blood T cell repertoires in COVID-19. Assay used: immunoSEQ multiplex PCR; TCRdb lists only in-frame clones, some missing. The sample lists 260,000 or so clones, 80% to 90% occurring once. The material sequenced was peripheral blood. The receptors shown here come from a woman of 80 years or more with COVID-19, enrolled during active disease.

This rearrangement joins TRBV28 to TRBJ1-1; D is undetermined. Germline values: CDR1 MDHEN, CDR2 SYDVKM. There are 16 residues in the CDR3. The germline V and J ends were trimmed by 1 base and 1 base, with 13 bases remaining between them. The DNA for the CDR3 is TGTGCCAGCAGTTTATTGCCCGGACTGGCGAACACTGAAGCTTTCTTT. Translated, it gives CASSLLPGLANTEAFF.

This clone was detected only a few times. Here the CDR3 DNA reads TGCGCCAGCAGCTCGGGACAGGGTTCCCCTGAAAAACTGTTTTTT. It codes for CASSSGQGSPEKLFF. The chain has TRBV5-1 and TRBJ1-4; 9 bases align to TRBD1. The junction had 7 bases not matched to a gene; V was cut back by 3 bases and J by 7 bases. The CDR3 contains 15 residues. From germline, CDR1 is SGHRS and CDR2 YFSETQ. The full variable domain, its missing parts supplied by reference TRBV5-1 and TRBJ1-4, is KAGVTQTPRYLIKTRGQQVTLSCSPISGHRSVSWYQQTPGQGLQFLFEYFSETQRNKGNFPGRFSGRQFSNSRSEMNVSTLELGDSALYLCASSSGQGSPEKLFFGSGTQLSVL.

The chain combines TRBV12-5 with TRBJ2-1; 13 nucleotides match TRBD2. CDR1 is LGHNT, CDR2 FRNRAP, per germline. CDR3 size: 16 residues. Germline trimming cut 3 bases from V and 10 bases from J; bases unmatched to any gene: 9. The CDR3 sequence is CASGFPRLAGGHEQFF. CDR3 DNA: TGTGCTAGTGGTTTCCCAAGACTAGCGGGGGGACACGAGCAGTTCTTC. The variable domain in full, with the rest retrieved from reference TRBV12-5 and TRBJ2-1, is DARVTQTPRHKVTEMGQEVTMRCQPILGHNTVFWYRQTMMQGLELLAYFRNRAPLDDSGMPKDRFSAEMPDATLATLKIQPSEPRDSAVYFCASGFPRLAGGHEQFFGPGTRLTVL.

The chain employs TRBV9 and TRBJ2-2; D is ambiguous. There are 14 residues in the CDR3. The V end was cut by 3 bases, the J end by 3 bases, with 9 bases between. CDR1 is SGDLS and CDR2 is YYNGEE in the germline V gene. Written as DNA, the CDR3 is TGTGCCAGCAGCGCCCTCAGCGACACCGGGGAGCTGTTTTTT. Its protein product is CASSALSDTGELFF.

This rearrangement joins TRBV28 to TRBJ1-2; 7 nucleotides align to TRBD1. This CDR3 has 15 amino acids. Per the germline V gene, CDR1 is MDHEN and CDR2 is SYDVKM. The ends lost 6 bases at V and 5 bases at J; junction bases unmatched: 12. This CDR3 is CASSPNPTGEYGYTF. In DNA form, the CDR3 reads TGTGCCAGCAGCCCTAACCCAACAGGGGAGTATGGCTACACCTTC.

The chain carries TRBV5-4 and TRBJ2-4, with D possibly TRBD2 on 5 matching bases. V lost 0 bases and J 0 bases, leaving 10 bases between the germline ends. Germline assignment: CDR1 SGHNT and CDR2 YYREEE (reference sequence). This CDR3 spans 16 amino acids. The DNA of the CDR3 is TGTGCCAGCAGCTTGGAGCCAGGACTAGCCAAAAACATTCAGTACTTC. Its translation is CASSLEPGLAKNIQYF.

The V gene is TRBV6-5, the J gene TRBJ1-2; D possibly corresponds to TRBD1 (5 bases). The CDR3 length is 12 residues. V was cut by 8 bases and J by 5 bases, with 12 bases left in between. CDR1 and CDR2 (germline): MNHEY, SVGAGI. The CDR3 loop is CASGGVDYGYTF. In DNA form, the CDR3 reads TGTGCCAGCGGAGGGGTTGATTATGGCTACACCTTC.

The rearrangement joins TRBV11-2 to TRBJ2-5, with 8 nucleotides matching TRBD2. Losses at the gene ends were 3 bases for V and 9 bases for J; bases not matched to a gene: 6. Germline loops: CDR1 SGHAT, CDR2 FQNNGV. The CDR3 is 13 residues long. CDR3 amino acids: CASSFPGLGPQYF. CDR3 bases: TGTGCCAGCAGCTTTCCGGGACTAGGTCCCCAGTACTTC.